These 5 T cell receptor beta chains originate from one sample sequenced in a study of T cell responses to AZD1222 COVID-19 vaccine. This table comes from immunoSEQ multiplex PCR, and its TCRdb copy is limited to in-frame clones, with some not included. The sample shows over 150,000 clones, 90% to 95% of them seen only once. Sequenced here: peripheral blood, sampled 28 days after the second dose of the MenACWY control vaccine. Source of these receptors: an adult who received the MenACWY meningococcal vaccine as a control.

The chain employs TRBV2 and TRBJ2-5; perhaps D is TRBD1 or TRBD2 (5 bases each). The CDR3 has 15 amino acids. The germline CDR1 and CDR2 sequences are SNHLY and FYNNEI. The ends were cut back, 8 bases at V and 1 base at J, with 17 bases in the middle. CDR3 sequence (DNA): TGTGCCAGCGGGGAACCGGGACGGGGCCAAGAGACCCAGTACTTC. Its translation is CASGEPGRGQETQYF. Full variable domain (remainder filled in from reference TRBV2 and TRBJ2-5): EPEVTQTPSHQVTQMGQEVILRCVPISNHLYFYWYRQILGQKVEFLVSFYNNEISEKSEIFDDQFSVERPDGSNFTLKIRSTKLEDSAMYFCASGEPGRGQETQYFGPGTRLLVL.

The V call is TRBV7-9, the J call TRBJ2-6; the D is unclear. The CDR3 consists of 16 residues. Trimming stripped 3 bases from V and 4 bases from J, with 13 bases between. Germline CDR1 is SEHNR and CDR2 is FQNEAQ (reference sequence). The CDR3 sequence: CASSFLTTSGANVLTF. DNA for the CDR3: TGTGCCAGCAGCTTTCTTACAACCTCCGGGGCCAACGTCCTGACTTTC.

Only one count was recorded for this clone. The chain recombines TRBV5-1 with TRBJ2-5; D call uncertain. The ends were cut back, 0 bases at V and 5 bases at J, with 8 bases in the middle. This CDR3 spans 13 amino acids. Per germline, CDR1 SGHRS and CDR2 YFSETQ. CDR3 nucleotide sequence: TGCGCCAGCAGCTTGGGTGCGTGGGAGACCCAGTACTTC. This sequence encodes CASSLGAWETQYF.

This sequence joins TRBV5-1 and TRBJ2-3; D possibly corresponds to TRBD1 (6 bases). Trimming shortened V by 0 bases and J by 0 bases, and 11 bases separated the two germline ends. Germline V gene data show CDR1 as SGHRS and CDR2 as YFSETQ. This CDR3 contains 16 residues. This chain's CDR3 is CASSLAGTPSTDTQYF. The CDR3 DNA reads as TGCGCCAGCAGCTTGGCCGGGACACCTAGCACAGATACGCAGTATTTT.

This chain connects TRBV7-8 to TRBJ1-2; D is ambiguous. The CDR3 runs to 13 residues. Trimming removed 5 bases at V and 4 bases at J, with 11 bases between. Germline V gene data show CDR1 as SGHVS and CDR2 as FQNEAQ. The CDR3 is CASSLSSTYGYTF. The CDR3 bases are TGTGCCAGCAGCCTCAGTAGTACCTATGGCTACACCTTC.